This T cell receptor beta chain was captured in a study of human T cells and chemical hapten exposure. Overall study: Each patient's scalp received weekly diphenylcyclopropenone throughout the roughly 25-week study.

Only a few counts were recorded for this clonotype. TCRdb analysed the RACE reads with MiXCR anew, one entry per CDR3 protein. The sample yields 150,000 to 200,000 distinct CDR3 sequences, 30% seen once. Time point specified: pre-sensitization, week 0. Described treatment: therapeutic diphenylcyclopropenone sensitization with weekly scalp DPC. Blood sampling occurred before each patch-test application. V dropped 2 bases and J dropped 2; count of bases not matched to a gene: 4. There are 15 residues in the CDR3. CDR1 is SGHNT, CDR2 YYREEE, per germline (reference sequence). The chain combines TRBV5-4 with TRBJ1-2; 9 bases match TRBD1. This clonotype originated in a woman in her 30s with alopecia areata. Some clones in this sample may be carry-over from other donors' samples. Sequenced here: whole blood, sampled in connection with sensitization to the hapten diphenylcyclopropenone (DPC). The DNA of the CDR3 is TGTGCCAGCAGCTTCGGGACAGGGTCCAACTATGGCTACACCTTC. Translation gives CASSFGTGSNYGYTF.